The next 20 T cell receptor beta chains were all read from a single sample in a study of blood T cell repertoires in COVID-19. TCRdb's table, derived via immunoSEQ multiplex PCR, lists solely in-frame clones and lacks some. The profile shows a few hundred thousand clones, around 87% of them singletons. Sequences were obtained from PBMCs or T cells enriched from blood (not recorded which). These receptors were collected from a woman between 50 and 59 years old who had recovered from COVID-19.

V and J are TRBV30 and TRBJ1-6; 8 bases are a match to TRBD1. Germline V gene sequence: CDR1 GTSNPN, CDR2 SVGIG (reference sequence). The CDR3 contains 12 residues. Trimming cost V 0 bases and J 14 bases; bases outside gene matches: 3. CDR3 bases: TGTGCCTGGAGTGTAACAGGGGGATCCCTCCACTTT. As protein: CAWSVTGGSLHF.

This sequence joins TRBV18 and TRBJ2-3; maybe TRBD2 (6 bases). This CDR3 contains 15 residues. Germline V lookup: CDR1 KGHSH, CDR2 LQKENI. Deletions cut 2 bases from V and 4 bases from J, with 13 bases between. The CDR3 region has the DNA TGTGCCAGCTCACCATGGCGGGAAGGGGCAGATACGCAGTATTTT. Amino acid sequence: CASSPWREGADTQYF. Full variable domain (remainder filled in from reference TRBV18 and TRBJ2-3): NAGVMQNPRHLVRRRGQEARLRCSPMKGHSHVYWYRQLPEEGLKFMVYLQKENIIDESGMPKERFSAEFPKEGPSILRIQQVVRGDSAAYFCASSPWREGADTQYFGPGTRLTVL.

Written as DNA, the CDR3 is TGCAGTGCTAGTAATTCTGGGGGCATCTATGGCTACACCTTC. Translation: CSASNSGGIYGYTF. This chain connects TRBV20-1 to TRBJ1-2; tentatively, D is TRBD1 (6 bases). V lost 3 bases to trimming and J lost 4 bases, with 15 bases between them. Germline loops: CDR1 DFQATT, CDR2 SNEGSKA (reference sequence). The length of the CDR3 is 14 residues.

V is TRBV7-2 and J is TRBJ1-5; 7 bases match TRBD1. CDR3 length: 16 residues. V shed 0 bases, J shed 0 bases, and the junction held 2 bases outside the gene matches. The germline gives CDR1 SGHTA, CDR2 FQGNSA. The CDR3 loop is CASSLAAGGSNQPQHF. Written as DNA, the CDR3 is TGTGCCAGCAGCTTAGCGGCAGGGGGTAGCAATCAGCCCCAGCATTTT.

As for this clone: At one boundary the junction diverges from the germline segment, which might be a read error. The V gene is TRBV24-1, the J gene TRBJ2-5; 7 bases fit TRBD2. The CDR3 spans 15 residues. In germline, CDR1 is KGHDR, CDR2 SFDVKD. Here the CDR3 reads CATSVLGEGQETQYF. The CDR3 region has the DNA TGTGCCACCAGTGTTTTGGGGGAGGGCCAGGAGACCCAGTACTTC.

This clone was detected only a few times. The chain has TRBV9 and TRBJ2-3, with D perhaps TRBD2 (6 bases). This CDR3 region has 14 residues. The V gene lost 0 bases and the J gene lost 2 bases, with 7 bases spanning the gap. From germline, CDR1 is SGDLS and CDR2 YYNGEE. The CDR3 DNA follows: TGTGCCAGCAGCGTAGCGGGAGTCACAGATACGCAGTATTTT. This gives the protein CASSVAGVTDTQYF.

The gene calls are TRBV5-1 and TRBJ2-3, with 8 bases matching TRBD2. CDR1 is SGHRS and CDR2 is YFSETQ in the germline V gene. The junction had 11 bases not matched to a gene; V was cut back by 5 bases and J by 3 bases. The CDR3 has 16 residues. The CDR3 loop reads CASSNYGTRGTDTQYF. CDR3 in DNA: TGCGCCAGCAGTAACTACGGGACTAGAGGGACAGATACGCAGTATTTT.

CDR3 DNA: TGTGCCAGCAGCCCTGGACAGAACACTGAAGCTTTCTTT. Translating it yields CASSPGQNTEAFF. The chain combines TRBV5-4 with TRBJ1-1, with D perhaps matching TRBD1 (5 bases). V lost 4 bases and J 1 base, leaving 8 bases between the germline ends. Per germline, CDR1 SGHNT and CDR2 YYREEE (reference sequence). This CDR3 is 13 amino acids long. Together with reference TRBV5-4 and TRBJ1-1, the CDR3 gives the full variable domain: ETGVTQSPTHLIKTRGQQVTLRCSSQSGHNTVSWYQQALGQGPQFIFQYYREEENGRGNFPPRFSGLQFPNYSSELNVNALELDDSALYLCASSPGQNTEAFFGQGTRLTVV.

V usage is TRBV27 and J usage is TRBJ1-5; D is ambiguous. The V and J ends lost 5 bases and 11 bases respectively, with 22 bases between them. Germline CDR1 reads MNHEY; CDR2 reads SMNVEV (reference sequence). The CDR3 totals 15 residues. The DNA for the CDR3 is TGTGCCAGCAGTACGAACAGTTTGGGGAGACTAGCCCAGCATTTT. Protein: CASSTNSLGRLAQHF.

The rearrangement joins TRBV4-1 to TRBJ2-7; D may be TRBD1 (6 bases). Trimming stripped 5 bases from V and 3 bases from J, with 11 bases between. The length of the CDR3 is 13 residues. The germline CDR1 and CDR2 sequences are MGHRA and YSYEKL. CDR3: CASSAGVDYEQYF. The CDR3 DNA follows: TGCGCCAGCAGCGCAGGGGTCGACTACGAGCAGTACTTC.

This clone has more than one count but fewer than ten. DNA of the CDR3: TGTGCCAGCAGTTACTCGCCTCTAGCGGGCACCGGGGAGCTGTTTTTT. Encoded protein: CASSYSPLAGTGELFF. The chain couples TRBV6-5 to TRBJ2-2; the match to TRBD2 covers 8 bases. V dropped 0 bases and J dropped 4; count of bases not matched to a gene: 4. Germline loops: CDR1 MNHEY, CDR2 SVGAGI. The CDR3 consists of 16 residues.

The gene calls are TRBV3-1 (or the pseudogene TRBV3-2) and TRBJ2-5; 11 bases match TRBD1. The V gene's germline CDR1 is LGHDT and CDR2 YNNKEL (reference sequence). J lost 5 bases, V lost 4 bases, and 9 bases had no gene match. This CDR3 has 16 residues. The CDR3 nucleotides are TGTGCCAGCAGCCCACCGGGACAGGGGGGTTGGGAGACCCAGTACTTC. Translating it yields CASSPPGQGGWETQYF.

J is TRBJ1-5 and V is TRBV28; 7 positions match TRBD1. Germline values: CDR1 MDHEN, CDR2 SYDVKM. With V trimmed by 5 bases and J by 1 base, 5 bases remained unmatched. This CDR3 spans 15 amino acids. CDR3 in DNA: TGTGCCAGCAGTCCCGGGGACAGCAGCAATCAGCCCCAGCATTTT. Protein product: CASSPGDSSNQPQHF.

The rearrangement links TRBV7-8 to TRBJ1-1, with a tentative D call TRBD1 (5 bases). The V gene's germline CDR1 is SGHVS and CDR2 FQNEAQ. The CDR3 contains 13 residues. Deletions cut 5 bases from V and 0 bases from J, with 7 bases between. For the CDR3, the DNA is TGTGCCAGCAGCCTGACAGTGAACACTGAAGCTTTCTTT. Translated, it gives CASSLTVNTEAFF. The complete variable domain, with remaining parts taken from reference TRBV7-8 and TRBJ1-1, reads GAGVSQSPRYKVAKRGQDVALRCDPISGHVSLFWYQQALGQGPEFLTYFQNEAQLDKSGLPSDRFFAERPEGSVSTLKIQRTQQEDSAVYLCASSLTVNTEAFFGQGTRLTVV.

This clone came up a few times. The rearrangement links TRBV7-2 to TRBJ2-1, with TRBD2 matching over 11 bases. The CDR3 is made up of 15 amino acids. J gave up 6 bases and V 5 bases, and 6 bases lay outside the gene matches. Germline lookup yields CDR1 SGHTA and CDR2 FQGNSA. The CDR3 loop reads CASSVSGRAVNEQFF. The CDR3 DNA reads TGTGCCAGCAGCGTTAGCGGGAGGGCCGTCAATGAGCAGTTCTTC. Variable domain in full (rest from reference TRBV7-2 and TRBJ2-1): GAGVSQSPSNKVTEKGKDVELRCDPISGHTALYWYRQSLGQGLEFLIYFQGNSAPDKSGLPSDRFSAERTGGSVSTLTIQRTQQEDSAVYLCASSVSGRAVNEQFFGPGTRLTVL.

This chain joins TRBV3-1 (or the pseudogene TRBV3-2) and TRBJ1-2; possible D gene TRBD1, 5 bases. V lost 4 bases and J lost 6, with 15 bases in between. The CDR3 sequence is 14 residues long. Germline V gene data show CDR1 as LGHDT and CDR2 as YNNKEL (reference sequence). CDR3 sequence reads: CASSPSETRDGYTF. In nucleotides, the CDR3 is TGTGCCAGCAGCCCGAGTGAGACCAGGGATGGCTACACCTTC.

The chain uses TRBV5-8 and TRBJ2-1, with TRBD2 matching 7 bases. CDR3 length: 15 residues. Trimming cost V 4 bases and J 2 bases; bases outside gene matches: 6. Germline CDR1 reads SGHTS; CDR2 reads YDEGEE. Written as DNA, the CDR3 is TGTGCCAGCAGCGCGACTAGCTTCGCCTACAATGAGCAGTTCTTC. Protein sequence: CASSATSFAYNEQFF.

This clone was observed a single time. This rearrangement joins TRBV30 to TRBJ1-1; D remains unclear. The CDR3 is 15 residues long. CDR1 is GTSNPN and CDR2 is SVGIG in the germline V gene (reference sequence). V lost 0 bases and J 1 base, leaving 12 bases between the germline ends. CDR3 in amino acids: CAWSVSPSGNTEAFF. The CDR3 DNA sequence: TGTGCCTGGAGTGTAAGCCCATCGGGGAACACTGAAGCTTTCTTT. The whole variable domain, filled in from reference TRBV30 and TRBJ1-1, reads SQTIHQWPATLVQPVGSPLSLECTVEGTSNPNLYWYRQAAGRGLQLLFYSVGIGQISSEVPQNLSASRPQDRQFILSSKKLLLSDSGFYLCAWSVSPSGNTEAFFGQGTRLTVV.

The chain joins TRBV14 to TRBJ2-1; D possibly corresponds to TRBD2 (5 bases). The V gene lost 1 base and the J gene lost 6 bases, with 19 bases spanning the gap. CDR1 is SGHDN, CDR2 FVKESK, per germline. The CDR3 is 17 residues long. Here the CDR3 reads CASSQGTRAGPRNEQFF. CDR3 nucleotides: TGTGCCAGCAGCCAAGGAACGCGGGCCGGGCCTCGCAATGAGCAGTTCTTC.

The rearrangement uses TRBV6-5 and TRBJ2-7; D is undetermined. Germline CDR1 is MNHEY and CDR2 is SVGAGI. This CDR3 has 16 amino acids. V lost 0 bases, J lost 0 bases, and 12 bases lay in between. This CDR3 reads CASSYSPIGSSYEQYF. The CDR3 nucleotides read TGTGCCAGCAGTTACTCACCTATCGGGTCCTCCTACGAGCAGTACTTC.